This TCR beta chain was recovered during a study of blood T cells in healthy people across ages. The CDR3 length is 13 residues. Germline V lookup: CDR1 WSHSY, CDR2 SAAADI. It was with a sample-barcoded 5' primer and a J-beta primer mix that a second PCR of roughly 6 to 11 cycles was run. TCRdb re-analysed the 5' RACE reads in MiXCR, keeping a single row per CDR3 protein. This sample has 900,000 to 950,000 distinct CDR3 sequences, with 29% found just once. The study, taken as a whole, reports: Age showed a roughly linear inverse relationship with TCR beta diversity per million T cells.

Details on this clonotype: The antigen is not known.

This sample was also put to use in a study of T cells of mothers and their children.

This receptor was obtained from a woman in her 40s in good health. The V and J genes are TRBV10-2 and TRBJ2-4, with D perhaps TRBD1 or TRBD2 (5 bases each). The J call may be wrong; the DNA end is better matched by TRBJ2-7. Sequences were obtained from blood. CDR3: CASGWDLTYEQYF. DNA of the CDR3: TGCGCCAGCGGCTGGGACCTAACCTACGAGCAGTACTTC.